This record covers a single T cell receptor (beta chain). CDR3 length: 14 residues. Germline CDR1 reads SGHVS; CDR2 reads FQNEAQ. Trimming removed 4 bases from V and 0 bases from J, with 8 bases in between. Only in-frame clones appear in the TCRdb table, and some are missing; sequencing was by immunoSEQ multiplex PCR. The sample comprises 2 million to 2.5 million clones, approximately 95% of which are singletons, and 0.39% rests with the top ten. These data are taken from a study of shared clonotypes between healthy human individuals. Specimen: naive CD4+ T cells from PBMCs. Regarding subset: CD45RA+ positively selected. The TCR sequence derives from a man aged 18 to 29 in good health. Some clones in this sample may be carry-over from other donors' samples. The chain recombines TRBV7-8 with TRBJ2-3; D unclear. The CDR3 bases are TGTGCCAGCAGCTCAATATCTAGCACAGATACGCAGTATTTT. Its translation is CASSSISSTDTQYF.